The clone carrying this T cell receptor (beta chain) was seen a handful of times. Its antigen remains unknown. This record comes from a study of T cell repertoires in cytomegalovirus infection. Study-wide background: It was recently identified HLA-C-restricted and well-studied HLA-B-restricted CMV epitopes that the study used. Public TCR beta signatures marked donors with CMV infection and the matching HLA.

TCRdb ran MiXCR on the reads and lists one entry per CDR3 protein. The table shows fewer than 900,000 distinct CDR3 sequences, with about 27% occurring only once. Study-level points and caveats: HLA-C-restricted CMV clonotypes gave the most frequent clonotype in two of eight donors.

Sequences were derived from cultured CD8+ T cells from PBMCs, sampled from culture after CMV antigen stimulation. This TCR derives from a human donor in good health (CMV status not recorded). Some clones in this sample may be carry-over from other donors' samples.

The CDR3 DNA sequence: TGTGCCAGCAGCCAAACCTCGCTGGTCCTTGATGGGTTGCAGTATTTT. Residues: CASSQTSLVLDGLQYF. This chain uses TRBV4-2 with TRBJ2-3; D is unresolved. Germline V gene sequence: CDR1 LGHNA, CDR2 YNFKEQ. The CDR3 runs 16 residues. Trimming left V 2 bases short and J 11 bases short, with 23 bases between.